This TCR beta chain was identified during a study of cytomegalovirus exposure and HLA in healthy donors. Trimming cost V 6 bases and J 5 bases; bases outside gene matches: 5. Germline V gene lookup returns CDR1 SNHLY and CDR2 FYNNEI. This CDR3 region has 13 residues. Concerning this clone itself: No antigen is known for it.

Primers for the PCR totalled 60 Vbeta and 13 Jbeta. Method: immunoSEQ multiplex PCR; TCRdb's copy keeps in-frame clones and lacks some. The sample lists 150,000 to 180,000 clones; 80% were seen once. Notes on the study in general: TCR beta chains associated with HLA were, in a later analysis, more clonally expanded than equally common others. In a later analysis, HLA-C alleles had the fewest associated TCRs, DRB1 alleles the most.

The sequencing sample was made of PBMCs. This receptor was taken from a woman between 35 and 50 years old in good health and CMV-seropositive. The chain combines TRBV2 with TRBJ2-5, with 8 bases fitting TRBD1. CDR3 bases: TGTGCCAGCAGATCAGGGACAGGCGAGACCCAGTACTTC. It encodes CASRSGTGETQYF.